These 13 T cell receptor beta chains originate from one sample sequenced in a study of T-cell reconstitution after alpha-beta-depleted transplantation in children. For TCRbeta, the library was prepared with unique molecular identifiers. TCRdb reanalysed the PCR reads using MiXCR and keeps one entry per CDR3 protein. The top ten clones hold about 6.1% of a sample with about 100,000 distinct CDR3 sequences, approximately 6% of them seen once. This specimen was PBMCs, mostly from graft donor cells, taken 60 days after TCRalphabeta/CD19-depleted stem cell transplant. The receptors stem from a female patient aged 2 to 10 who had a stem cell transplant for Fanconi anemia, so the T cells may come from the graft donor.

The genes are TRBV12-3 or TRBV12-4 and TRBJ2-3, with 8 bases fitting TRBD2. The J segment lost 6 bases and the V segment lost 0 bases, leaving 11 bases of the junction unmatched. The CDR3 totals 17 residues. This CDR3 is CASSLAGLGSWPDTQYF. The CDR3 coding sequence is TGTGCCAGCAGTTTAGCGGGACTAGGAAGTTGGCCGGATACGCAGTATTTT.

This clonotype was detected many times. The rearrangement joins TRBV4-1 to TRBJ1-5, with a possible D match to TRBD1 (6 bases). The CDR3 is made up of 18 amino acids. Germline V gives CDR1 MGHRA, CDR2 YSYEKL. V was trimmed by 1 base and J by 6 bases, leaving 22 bases between them. The CDR3 nucleotides are TGCGCCAGCAGCCAAGGCCCTCCGGGCAGGGGTGGGAGTCAGCCCCAGCATTTT. Amino acids: CASSQGPPGRGGSQPQHF.

This clonotype was seen a handful of times. The chain uses TRBV4-2 and TRBJ2-7; a weak D match, TRBD2 (5 bases). Between the trimmed V and J ends, which lost 2 bases and 4 bases, there was a span of 9 bases. Germline CDR1 is LGHNA and CDR2 is YNFKEQ. This CDR3 contains 13 residues. In DNA, the CDR3 is TGTGCCAGCAGCCAAAAACTAGGATACGAGCAGTACTTC. It is translated as CASSQKLGYEQYF.

This clonotype was seen at least ten times. The chain has TRBV10-3 and TRBJ2-5; 7 bases agree with TRBD2. The V gene's germline CDR1 is ENHRY and CDR2 SYGVKD. This CDR3 region has 14 residues. Losses at the gene ends were 2 bases for V and 2 bases for J; bases not matched to a gene: 2. CDR3 coding DNA: TGTGCCATCAGTGAGCGGGGACTACAAGAGACCCAGTACTTC. Amino acid sequence: CAISERGLQETQYF.

At least ten counts were recorded for this clonotype. The chain has TRBV28 and TRBJ2-7; 8 bases match TRBD2. Germline V CDR1 and CDR2: MDHEN, SYDVKM. This CDR3 comprises 14 residues. V dropped 6 bases and J dropped 3; count of bases not matched to a gene: 7. The CDR3 DNA reads TGTGCCAGCAGCCAACTAGCGGAGCTCTACGAGCAGTACTTC. Encoded protein: CASSQLAELYEQYF.

This clonotype has at least ten counts. CDR3 nucleotides: TGCGCCAGCAGCTTTGACCCCAGGGGAGCGAACACTGAAGCTTTCTTT. Translating gives CASSFDPRGANTEAFF. The chain couples TRBV5-1 to TRBJ1-1, with a tentative D call TRBD1 (6 bases). V gave up 2 bases and J gave up 1 base, with 15 bases separating them. Germline V lookup: CDR1 SGHRS, CDR2 YFSETQ. The CDR3 totals 16 residues.

V and J are TRBV30 and TRBJ1-5, with no clear D. V was shortened by 0 bases and J by 4 bases, with 10 bases between the two germline ends. The CDR3 is 14 residues long. From germline, CDR1 is GTSNPN and CDR2 SVGIG (reference sequence). The CDR3, as DNA: TGTGCCTGGAGTGTAGCCAGGCTGAATCAGCCCCAGCATTTT. Amino acid sequence: CAWSVARLNQPQHF.

This clonotype was observed many times. The chain employs TRBV7-2 and TRBJ1-4, with D uncertain. Germline V CDR1 and CDR2: SGHTA, FQGNSA. The CDR3 sequence is 11 residues long. V was trimmed by 5 bases and J by 5 bases, leaving 3 bases between them. This CDR3 is CASSKNEKLFF. The CDR3 DNA sequence: TGTGCCAGCAGCAAGAATGAAAAACTGTTTTTT.

This clonotype was found many times. The V and J genes are TRBV7-9 and TRBJ1-2; possibly TRBD1 for D (6 bases). Trimming took off 5 bases at V and 0 bases at J, with 19 bases between the two ends. This CDR3 region has 17 residues. CDR1 SEHNR and CDR2 FQNEAQ come from the germline V gene (reference sequence). CDR3 coding DNA: TGTGCCAGCAGCCAGCCGGGGGCTTTTATAGCTAACTATGGCTACACCTTC. This gives the protein CASSQPGAFIANYGYTF. Filled out from reference TRBV7-9 and TRBJ1-2, the complete variable domain reads DTGVSQNPRHKITKRGQNVTFRCDPISEHNRLYWYRQTLGQGPEFLTYFQNEAQLEKSRLLSDRFSAERPKGSFSTLEIQRTEQGDSAMYLCASSQPGAFIANYGYTFGSGTRLTVV.

This clonotype was counted between two and nine times. A junction end diverges from the germline sequence, so it may reflect a read error. V usage is TRBV20-1 and J usage is TRBJ2-1, with 12 bases that match TRBD2. There are 19 residues in the CDR3. CDR1 and CDR2 from the germline V gene are DFQATT and SNEGSKA (reference sequence). This CDR3 reads CCARVGELAGGYNHNEQFF. CDR3 bases: TGCTGTGCTAGAGTGGGGGAACTAGCGGGAGGATACAATCACAATGAGCAGTTCTTC.

The genes are TRBV20-1 and TRBJ2-3, with a possible D match to TRBD1 (5 bases). Germline V CDR1 and CDR2: DFQATT, SNEGSKA (reference sequence). The CDR3 has 14 residues. With 4 bases removed from V and 6 bases from J, the gap between germline ends came to 17 bases. CDR3 protein: CSAIRVTVSDTQYF. The CDR3, as DNA: TGCAGTGCTATCCGCGTGACAGTCTCCGATACGCAGTATTTT.

The genes are TRBV3-1 and TRBJ2-1; 8 nucleotides line up with TRBD2. Germline-derived CDR1 and CDR2 are LGHDT and YNNKEL (reference sequence). This CDR3 is built from 16 residues. The V segment lost 0 bases and the J segment 10 bases; nucleotides outside the gene matches: 11. CDR3: CASSQELPGGPWEQFF. DNA for the CDR3: TGTGCCAGCAGCCAAGAACTTCCGGGGGGGCCCTGGGAGCAGTTCTTC.

CDR3 amino acids: CASSPPSAGGPGTDTQYF. CDR3 in DNA: TGTGCCAGCTCACCACCGAGCGCGGGGGGCCCAGGCACAGATACGCAGTATTTT. This chain connects TRBV18 to TRBJ2-3; 8 bases line up with TRBD2. The ends lost 0 bases at V and 1 base at J; junction bases unmatched: 9. Germline CDR1 is KGHSH and CDR2 is LQKENI. CDR3 length equals 18 residues. Drawing the rest from reference TRBV18 and TRBJ2-3, the complete variable domain is NAGVMQNPRHLVRRRGQEARLRCSPMKGHSHVYWYRQLPEEGLKFMVYLQKENIIDESGMPKERFSAEFPKEGPSILRIQQVVRGDSAAYFCASSPPSAGGPGTDTQYFGPGTRLTVL.